The T cell receptor (beta chain) under discussion was sequenced for a study of human CD8 memory T cell subsets. Measured by frequency, this clonotype is medium-sized. Its antigen is still unknown. Making the TCR beta libraries relied on UMI-labeled 5' RACE. From the 5' RACE reads, TCRdb lists one entry per CDR3 protein and no DNA. The sample totals 5,000 to 6,500 distinct CDR3 sequences. The CDR3 totals 13 residues. Germline CDR1 is SGHTA and CDR2 is FQGNSA. Study-level findings and limits: Chao1 estimates pointed to stem-like memory T cells having more diversity than precursor exhausted T cells did.

Sequencing input: CD8+ T cells from PBMCs. This sequence was found in a human donor in good health. The chain uses TRBV7-2 and TRBJ2-1. This CDR3 is CSVSVLYSNEQFF.